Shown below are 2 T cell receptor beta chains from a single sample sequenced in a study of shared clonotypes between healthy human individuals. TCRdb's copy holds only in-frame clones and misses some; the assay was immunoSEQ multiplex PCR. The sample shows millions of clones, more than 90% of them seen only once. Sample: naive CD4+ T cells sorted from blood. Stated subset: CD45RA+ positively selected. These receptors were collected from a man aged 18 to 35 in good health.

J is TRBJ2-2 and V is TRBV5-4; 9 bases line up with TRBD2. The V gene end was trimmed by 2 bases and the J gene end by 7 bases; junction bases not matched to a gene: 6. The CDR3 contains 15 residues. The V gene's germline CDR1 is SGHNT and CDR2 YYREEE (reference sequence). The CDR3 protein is CASSFSGRGIGELFF. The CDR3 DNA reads TGTGCCAGCAGCTTTAGCGGGAGAGGGATCGGGGAGCTGTTTTTT.

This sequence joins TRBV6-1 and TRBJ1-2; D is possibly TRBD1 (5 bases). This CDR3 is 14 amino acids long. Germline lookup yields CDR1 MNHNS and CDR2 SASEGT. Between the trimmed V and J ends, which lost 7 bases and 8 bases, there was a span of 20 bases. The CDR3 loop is CASILNTGATGYTF. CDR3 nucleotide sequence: TGTGCCAGCATTCTGAATACCGGGGCCACAGGCTACACCTTC.